Below, 5 T cell receptor beta chains from the same sample are listed, as sequenced in a study of cytomegalovirus exposure and HLA in healthy donors. It was with 60 Vbeta and 13 Jbeta primers that the PCR ran. The protocol was immunoSEQ multiplex PCR, while the TCRdb copy is restricted to in-frame clones and leaves out a portion. The table lists 200,000 or so clones, approximately 84% of them singletons, with 0.2% to 0.3% in the top ten. The sequenced sample was PBMCs. The origin of the receptors is a boy younger than 18 in good health and CMV-seronegative.

This chain joins TRBV29-1 and TRBJ2-2; D is possibly TRBD2 (6 bases). Germline CDR1 SQVTM, CDR2 ANQGSEA. The CDR3 runs 14 residues. The V gene lost 3 bases and the J gene lost 6 bases, with 14 bases spanning the gap. The CDR3 spells CSVDGGRLAGELFF. DNA for the CDR3: TGCAGCGTTGATGGTGGGAGGTTGGCCGGGGAGCTGTTTTTT.

The rearrangement links TRBV4-1 to TRBJ1-2, with a weak D call TRBD1 (5 bases). Germline loops: CDR1 MGHRA, CDR2 YSYEKL. The V gene lost 4 bases and the J gene lost 8 bases, with 17 bases spanning the gap. This CDR3 comprises 14 residues. The CDR3 region is CASSLNGGSRGYTF. As DNA, the CDR3 is TGCGCCAGCAGCCTTAACGGGGGTTCTAGGGGCTACACCTTC.

The gene calls are TRBV25-1 and TRBJ1-3; the D gene is possibly TRBD1 (6 bases). Germline assignment: CDR1 MGHDK and CDR2 SYGVNS. V lost 3 bases and J lost 4, with 10 bases in between. This CDR3 has 14 amino acids. CDR3 nucleotide sequence: TGTGCCAGCAGTGAGTCAGGGGTAGGAAACACCATATATTTT. Its translation is CASSESGVGNTIYF.

The chain combines TRBV30 with TRBJ2-7; 10 nucleotides match TRBD2. CDR1 GTSNPN and CDR2 SVGIG come from the germline V gene (reference sequence). V dropped 6 bases and J dropped 4; count of bases not matched to a gene: 6. This CDR3 comprises 13 residues. The CDR3 nucleotides read TGTGCCTGCCAGACTAGCGGGTGGTACGAGCAGTACTTC. Its translation: CACQTSGWYEQYF.

The J gene is TRBJ2-7, the V gene TRBV29-1; D is unresolved. V lost 2 bases and J lost 1, with 3 bases in between. The germline V gene has CDR1 SQVTM and CDR2 ANQGSEA. The CDR3 contains 11 residues. The CDR3 region is CSVEQSYEQYF. The CDR3 coding sequence is TGCAGCGTTGAACAGTCCTACGAGCAGTACTTC.